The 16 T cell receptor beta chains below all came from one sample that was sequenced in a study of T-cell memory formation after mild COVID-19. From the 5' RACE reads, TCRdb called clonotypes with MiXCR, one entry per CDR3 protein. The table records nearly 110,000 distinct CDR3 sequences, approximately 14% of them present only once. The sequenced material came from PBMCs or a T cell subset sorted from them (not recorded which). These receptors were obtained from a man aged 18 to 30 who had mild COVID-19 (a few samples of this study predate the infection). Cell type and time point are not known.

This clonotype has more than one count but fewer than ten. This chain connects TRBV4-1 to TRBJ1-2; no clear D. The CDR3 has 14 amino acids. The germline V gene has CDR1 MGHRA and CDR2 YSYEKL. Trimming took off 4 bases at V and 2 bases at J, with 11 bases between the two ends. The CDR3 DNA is TGCGCCAGCAGCCGGGTCGGGGAGAACTATGGCTACACCTTC. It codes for CASSRVGENYGYTF.

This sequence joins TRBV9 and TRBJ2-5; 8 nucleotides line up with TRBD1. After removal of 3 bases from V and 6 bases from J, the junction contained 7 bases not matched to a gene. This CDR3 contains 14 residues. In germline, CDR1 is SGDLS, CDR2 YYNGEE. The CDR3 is CASSGTGNPKTQYF. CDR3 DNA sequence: TGTGCCAGCAGCGGGACAGGGAATCCTAAGACCCAGTACTTC.

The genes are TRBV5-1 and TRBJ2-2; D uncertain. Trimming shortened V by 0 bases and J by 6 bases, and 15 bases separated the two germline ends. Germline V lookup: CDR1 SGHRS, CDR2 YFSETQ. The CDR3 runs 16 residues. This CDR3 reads CASSLVASSRAGELFF. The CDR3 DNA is TGCGCCAGCAGCTTGGTGGCGTCAAGCCGGGCCGGGGAGCTGTTTTTT.

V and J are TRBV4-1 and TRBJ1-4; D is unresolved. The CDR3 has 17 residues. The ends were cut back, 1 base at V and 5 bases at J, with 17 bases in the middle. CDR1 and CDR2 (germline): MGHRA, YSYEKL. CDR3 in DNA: TGCGCCAGCAGCCAAGTCCCTGGGCAGGATCAGAATGAAAAACTGTTTTTT. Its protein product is CASSQVPGQDQNEKLFF.

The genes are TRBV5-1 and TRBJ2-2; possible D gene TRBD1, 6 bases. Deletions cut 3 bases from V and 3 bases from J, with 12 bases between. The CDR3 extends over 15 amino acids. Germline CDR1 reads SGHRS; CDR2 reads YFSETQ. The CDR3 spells CASSYRVGDTGELFF. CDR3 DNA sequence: TGCGCCAGCAGCTACAGGGTTGGAGACACCGGGGAGCTGTTTTTT.

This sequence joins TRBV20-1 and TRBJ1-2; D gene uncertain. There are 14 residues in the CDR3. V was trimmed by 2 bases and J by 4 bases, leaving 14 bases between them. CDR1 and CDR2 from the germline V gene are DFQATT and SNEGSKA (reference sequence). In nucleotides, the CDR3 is TGCAGTGCTAGATATCAGGCGGTGACCTATGGCTACACCTTC. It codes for CSARYQAVTYGYTF.

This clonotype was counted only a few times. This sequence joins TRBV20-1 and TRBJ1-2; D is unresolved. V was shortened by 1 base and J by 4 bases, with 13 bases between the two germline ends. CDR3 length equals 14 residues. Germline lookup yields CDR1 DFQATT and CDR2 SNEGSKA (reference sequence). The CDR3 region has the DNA TGCAGTGCTAGAGTCCCGACGCACCGCTATGGCTACACCTTC. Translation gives CSARVPTHRYGYTF.

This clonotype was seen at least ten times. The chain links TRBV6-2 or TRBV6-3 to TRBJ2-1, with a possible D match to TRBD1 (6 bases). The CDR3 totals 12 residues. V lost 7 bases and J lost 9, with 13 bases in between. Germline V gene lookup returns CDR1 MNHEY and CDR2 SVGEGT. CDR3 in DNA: TGTGCCAGCACCACCCAGGGGACTGAGCAGTTCTTC. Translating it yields CASTTQGTEQFF.

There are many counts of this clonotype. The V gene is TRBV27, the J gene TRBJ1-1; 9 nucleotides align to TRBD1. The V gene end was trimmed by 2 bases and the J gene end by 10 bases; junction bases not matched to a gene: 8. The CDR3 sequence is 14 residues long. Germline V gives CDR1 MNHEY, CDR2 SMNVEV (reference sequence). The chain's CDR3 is CASSLNTGGRVAFF. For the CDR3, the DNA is TGTGCCAGCAGTTTAAACACAGGGGGCAGGGTAGCTTTCTTT.

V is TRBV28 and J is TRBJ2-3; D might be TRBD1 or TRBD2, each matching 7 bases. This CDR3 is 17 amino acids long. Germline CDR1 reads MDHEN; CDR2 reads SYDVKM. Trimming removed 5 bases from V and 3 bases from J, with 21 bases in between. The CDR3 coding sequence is TGTGCCAGCAGTCCAGGGACAGCGGGGTTAGGAACAGATACGCAGTATTTT. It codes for CASSPGTAGLGTDTQYF.

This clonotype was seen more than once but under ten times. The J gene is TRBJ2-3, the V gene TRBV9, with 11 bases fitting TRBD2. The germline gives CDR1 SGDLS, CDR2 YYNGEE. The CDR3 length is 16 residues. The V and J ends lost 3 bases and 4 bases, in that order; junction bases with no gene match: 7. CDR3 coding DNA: TGTGCCAGCAGCGAGAGGGGTAGCGGGGGGGCAGATACGCAGTATTTT. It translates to CASSERGSGGADTQYF.

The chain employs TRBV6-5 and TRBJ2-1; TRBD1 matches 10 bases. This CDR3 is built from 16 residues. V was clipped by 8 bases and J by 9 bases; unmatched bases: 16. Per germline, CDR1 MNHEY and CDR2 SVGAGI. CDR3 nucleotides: TGTGCCAGCGGGGGGATCCGGACAGGGGGATTGAGTGAGCAGTTCTTC. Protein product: CASGGIRTGGLSEQFF.

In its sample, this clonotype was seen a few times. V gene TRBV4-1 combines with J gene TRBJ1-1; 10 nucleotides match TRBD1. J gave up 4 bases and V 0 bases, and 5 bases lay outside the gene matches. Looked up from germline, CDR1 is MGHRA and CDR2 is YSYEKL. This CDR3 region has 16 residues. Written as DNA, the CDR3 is TGCGCCAGCAGCCAAGAGCAGGGACAGGGGACCACTGAAGCTTTCTTT. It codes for CASSQEQGQGTTEAFF.

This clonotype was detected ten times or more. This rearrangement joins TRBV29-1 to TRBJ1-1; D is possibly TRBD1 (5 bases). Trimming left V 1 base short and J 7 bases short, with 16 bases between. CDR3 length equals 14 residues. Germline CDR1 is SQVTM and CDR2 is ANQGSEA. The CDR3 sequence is CSVEVPGRVGEAFF. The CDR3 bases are TGCAGCGTTGAAGTCCCAGGCAGGGTGGGTGAAGCTTTCTTT.

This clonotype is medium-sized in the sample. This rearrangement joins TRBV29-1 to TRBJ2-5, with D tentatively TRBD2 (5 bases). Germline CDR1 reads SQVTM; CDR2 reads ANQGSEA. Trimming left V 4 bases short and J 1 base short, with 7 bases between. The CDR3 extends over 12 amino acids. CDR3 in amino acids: CSVGRSQETQYF. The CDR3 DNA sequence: TGCAGCGTTGGGAGGAGCCAAGAGACCCAGTACTTC.

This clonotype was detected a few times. CDR3 in amino acids: CSARVGLAGDEQYF. CDR3 DNA: TGCAGTGCGCGGGTGGGACTAGCGGGGGACGAGCAGTACTTC. The rearrangement joins TRBV20-1 to TRBJ2-7, with TRBD2 matching 14 bases. Germline CDR1 is DFQATT and CDR2 is SNEGSKA (reference sequence). The CDR3 is made up of 14 amino acids. V trimming: 6 bases; J trimming: 5 bases; junction bases outside the gene matches: 6.